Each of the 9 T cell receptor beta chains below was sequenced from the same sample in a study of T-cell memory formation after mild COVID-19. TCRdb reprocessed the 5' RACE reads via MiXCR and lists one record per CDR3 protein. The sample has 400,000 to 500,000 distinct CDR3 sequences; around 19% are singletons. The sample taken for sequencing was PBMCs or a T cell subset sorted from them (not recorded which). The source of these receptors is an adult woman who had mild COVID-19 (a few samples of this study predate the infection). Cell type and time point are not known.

Here the CDR3 DNA reads TGTGCCAGCAGTTACTCGAGGTTCAGTAACTATGGCTACACCTTC. It is translated as CASSYSRFSNYGYTF. The chain uses TRBV6-5 and TRBJ1-2; D is unresolved. Between the trimmed V and J ends, which lost 0 bases and 1 base, there was a span of 9 bases. Germline loops: CDR1 MNHEY, CDR2 SVGAGI. This CDR3 has 15 residues.

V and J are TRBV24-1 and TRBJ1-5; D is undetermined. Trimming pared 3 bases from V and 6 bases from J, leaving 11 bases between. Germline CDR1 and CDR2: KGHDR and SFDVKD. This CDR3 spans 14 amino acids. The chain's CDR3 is CATSDKGLSQPQHF. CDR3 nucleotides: TGTGCCACCAGTGATAAAGGGTTAAGTCAGCCCCAGCATTTT.

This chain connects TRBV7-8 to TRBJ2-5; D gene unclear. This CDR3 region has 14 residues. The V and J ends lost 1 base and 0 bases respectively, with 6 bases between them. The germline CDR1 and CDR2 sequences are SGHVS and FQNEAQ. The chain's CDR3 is CASSLVPNQETQYF. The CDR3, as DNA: TGTGCCAGCAGCTTAGTTCCTAACCAAGAGACCCAGTACTTC.

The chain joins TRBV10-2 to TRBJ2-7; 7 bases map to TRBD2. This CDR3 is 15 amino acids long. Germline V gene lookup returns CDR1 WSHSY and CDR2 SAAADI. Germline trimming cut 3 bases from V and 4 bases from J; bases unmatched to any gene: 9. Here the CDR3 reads CASSDRVAGNYEQYF. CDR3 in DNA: TGCGCCAGCAGTGATAGAGTAGCGGGTAATTACGAGCAGTACTTC.

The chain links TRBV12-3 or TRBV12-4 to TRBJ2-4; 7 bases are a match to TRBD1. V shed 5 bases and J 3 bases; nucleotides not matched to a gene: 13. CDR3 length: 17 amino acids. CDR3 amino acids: CASSEGLGGTDKNIQYF. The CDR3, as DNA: TGTGCCAGCAGTGAGGGTTTGGGTGGGACAGACAAAAACATTCAGTACTTC.

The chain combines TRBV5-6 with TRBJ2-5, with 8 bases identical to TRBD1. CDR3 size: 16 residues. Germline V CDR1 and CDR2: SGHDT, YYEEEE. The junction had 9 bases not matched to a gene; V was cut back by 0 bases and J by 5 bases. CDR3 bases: TGTGCCAGCAGCTTGGTTGCGGACAGGGTTCTGGAGACCCAGTACTTC. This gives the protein CASSLVADRVLETQYF.

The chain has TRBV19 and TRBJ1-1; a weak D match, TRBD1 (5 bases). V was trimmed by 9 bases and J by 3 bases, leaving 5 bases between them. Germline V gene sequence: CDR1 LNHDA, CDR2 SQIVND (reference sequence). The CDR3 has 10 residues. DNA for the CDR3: TGTGCCAGCAGGGACACTGAAGCTTTCTTT. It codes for CASRDTEAFF.

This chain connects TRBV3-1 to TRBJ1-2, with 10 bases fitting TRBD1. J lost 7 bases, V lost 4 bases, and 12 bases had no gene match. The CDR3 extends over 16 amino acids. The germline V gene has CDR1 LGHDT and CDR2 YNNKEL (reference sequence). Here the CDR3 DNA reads TGTGCCAGCAGCCCGGGGGACAGGGGATTTATAAGTGGCTACACCTTC. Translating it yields CASSPGDRGFISGYTF.

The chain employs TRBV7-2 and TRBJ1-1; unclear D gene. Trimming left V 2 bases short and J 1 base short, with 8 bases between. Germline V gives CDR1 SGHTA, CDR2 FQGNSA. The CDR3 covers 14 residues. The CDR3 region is CASSLIMANTEAFF. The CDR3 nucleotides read TGTGCCAGCAGCTTAATCATGGCGAACACTGAAGCTTTCTTT. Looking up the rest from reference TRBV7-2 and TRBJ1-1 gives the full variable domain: GAGVSQSPSNKVTEKGKDVELRCDPISGHTALYWYRQSLGQGLEFLIYFQGNSAPDKSGLPSDRFSAERTGGSVSTLTIQRTQQEDSAVYLCASSLIMANTEAFFGQGTRLTVV.